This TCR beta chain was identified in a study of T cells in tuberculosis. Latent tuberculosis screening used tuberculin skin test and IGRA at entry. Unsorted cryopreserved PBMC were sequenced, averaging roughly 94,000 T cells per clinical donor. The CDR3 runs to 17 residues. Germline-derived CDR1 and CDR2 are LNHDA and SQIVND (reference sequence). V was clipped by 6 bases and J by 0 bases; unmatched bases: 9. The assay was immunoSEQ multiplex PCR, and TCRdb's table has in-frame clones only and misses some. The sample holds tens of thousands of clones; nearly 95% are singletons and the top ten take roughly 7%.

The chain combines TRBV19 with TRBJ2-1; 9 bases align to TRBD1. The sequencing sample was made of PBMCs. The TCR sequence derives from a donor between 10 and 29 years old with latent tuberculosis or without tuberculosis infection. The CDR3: CASSHTGGSRSYNEQFF. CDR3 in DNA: TGTGCCAGTAGCCATACAGGGGGCTCCCGCTCCTACAATGAGCAGTTCTTC. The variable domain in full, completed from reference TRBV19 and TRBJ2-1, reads DGGITQSPKYLFRKEGQNVTLSCEQNLNHDAMYWYRQDPGQGLRLIYYSQIVNDFQKGDIAEGYSVSREKKESFPLTVTSAQKNPTAFYLCASSHTGGSRSYNEQFFGPGTRLTVL.